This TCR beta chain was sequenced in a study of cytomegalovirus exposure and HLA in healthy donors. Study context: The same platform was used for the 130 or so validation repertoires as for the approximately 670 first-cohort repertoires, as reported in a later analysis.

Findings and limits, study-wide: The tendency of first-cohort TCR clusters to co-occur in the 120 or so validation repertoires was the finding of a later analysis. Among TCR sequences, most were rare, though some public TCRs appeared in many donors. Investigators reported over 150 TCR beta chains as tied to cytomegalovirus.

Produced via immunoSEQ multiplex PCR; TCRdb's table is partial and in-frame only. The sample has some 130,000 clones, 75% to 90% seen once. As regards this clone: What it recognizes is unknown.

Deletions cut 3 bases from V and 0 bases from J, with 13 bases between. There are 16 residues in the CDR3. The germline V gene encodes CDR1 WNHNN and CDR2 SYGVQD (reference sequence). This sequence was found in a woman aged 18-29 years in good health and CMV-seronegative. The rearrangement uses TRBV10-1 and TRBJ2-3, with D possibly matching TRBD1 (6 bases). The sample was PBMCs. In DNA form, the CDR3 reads TGCGCCAGCAGTGAAACACAGGGTTTTAGCACAGATACGCAGTATTTT. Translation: CASSETQGFSTDTQYF.